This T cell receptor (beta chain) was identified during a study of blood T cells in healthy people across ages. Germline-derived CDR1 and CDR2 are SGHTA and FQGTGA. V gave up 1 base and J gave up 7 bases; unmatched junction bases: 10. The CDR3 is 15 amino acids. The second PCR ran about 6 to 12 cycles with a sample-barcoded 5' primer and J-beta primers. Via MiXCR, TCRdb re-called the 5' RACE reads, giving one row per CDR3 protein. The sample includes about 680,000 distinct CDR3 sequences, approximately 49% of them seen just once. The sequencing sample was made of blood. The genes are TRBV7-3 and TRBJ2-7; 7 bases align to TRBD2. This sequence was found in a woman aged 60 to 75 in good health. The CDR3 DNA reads TGTGCCAGCAGCTTAATGGGGGGGAGTGGGAATGAGCAGTACTTC. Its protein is CASSLMGGSGNEQYF.